The entry below gives a single TCR beta chain sequence along with its context. The entry originates in a study of T cell changes during pregnancy in multiple sclerosis. Assay: immunoSEQ multiplex PCR; the TCRdb copy retains only in-frame clones and omits some. Of tens of thousands of clones in the sample, 85% to 95% were seen once. The V gene lost 4 bases and the J gene lost 6 bases, with 22 bases spanning the gap. The germline CDR1 and CDR2 sequences are PRHDT and FYEKMQ (reference sequence). The CDR3 consists of 16 residues. This chain joins TRBV13 and TRBJ2-7, with a weak D call TRBD2 (6 bases). The sample was peripheral blood, taken in the second trimester of pregnancy. This TCR was recovered from a female donor with multiple sclerosis, enrolled in a pregnancy study. This CDR3 reads CASSSRGASRVGEQYF. The DNA of the CDR3 is TGTGCCAGCAGCTCGCGGGGAGCGTCGCGGGTTGGCGAGCAGTACTTC.